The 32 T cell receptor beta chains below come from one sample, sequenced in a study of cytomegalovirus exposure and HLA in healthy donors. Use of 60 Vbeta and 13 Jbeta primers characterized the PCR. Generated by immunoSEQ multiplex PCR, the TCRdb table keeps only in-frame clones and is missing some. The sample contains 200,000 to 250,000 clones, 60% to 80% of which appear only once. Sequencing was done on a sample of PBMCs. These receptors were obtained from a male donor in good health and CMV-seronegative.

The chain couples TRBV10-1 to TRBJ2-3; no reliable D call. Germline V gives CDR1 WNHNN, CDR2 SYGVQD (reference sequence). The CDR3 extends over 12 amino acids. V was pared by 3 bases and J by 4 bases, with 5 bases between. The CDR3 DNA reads TGCGCCAGCAGTGATTTCTCAGATACGCAGTATTTT. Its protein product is CASSDFSDTQYF.

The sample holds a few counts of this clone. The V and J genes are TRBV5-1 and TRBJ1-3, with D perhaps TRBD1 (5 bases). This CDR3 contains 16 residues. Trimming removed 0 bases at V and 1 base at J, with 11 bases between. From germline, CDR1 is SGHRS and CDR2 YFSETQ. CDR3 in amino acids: CASSLGQQGSGNTIYF. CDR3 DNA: TGCGCCAGCAGCTTGGGACAGCAGGGATCTGGAAACACCATATATTTT.

Written as DNA, the CDR3 is TGTGCCAGCTCACCACTCCCTCCGGGACAGGGTCGCAACGAGCAGTACTTC. Its protein product is CASSPLPPGQGRNEQYF. The chain has TRBV18 and TRBJ2-7; 9 nucleotides line up with TRBD1. In germline, CDR1 is KGHSH, CDR2 LQKENI. The CDR3 contains 17 residues. Unmatched junction bases numbered 12, after V lost 1 base and J lost 5 bases.

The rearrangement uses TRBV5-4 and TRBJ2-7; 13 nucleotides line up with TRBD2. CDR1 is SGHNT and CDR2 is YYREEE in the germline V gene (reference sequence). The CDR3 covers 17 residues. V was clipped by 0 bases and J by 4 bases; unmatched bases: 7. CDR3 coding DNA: TGTGCCAGCAGCTTGGAGGGACTAGCGGGACCTCGATACGAGCAGTACTTC. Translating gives CASSLEGLAGPRYEQYF.

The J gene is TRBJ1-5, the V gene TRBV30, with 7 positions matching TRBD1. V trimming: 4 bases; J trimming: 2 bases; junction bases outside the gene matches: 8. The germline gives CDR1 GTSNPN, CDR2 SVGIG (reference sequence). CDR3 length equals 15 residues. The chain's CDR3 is CAWKDRDHRNQPQHF. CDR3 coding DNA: TGTGCCTGGAAAGACAGGGATCACCGCAATCAGCCCCAGCATTTT.

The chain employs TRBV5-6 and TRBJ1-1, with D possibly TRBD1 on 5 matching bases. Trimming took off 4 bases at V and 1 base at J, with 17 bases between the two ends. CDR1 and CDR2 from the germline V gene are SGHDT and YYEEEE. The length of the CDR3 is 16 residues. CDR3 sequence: CASSPYGGMGNTEAFF. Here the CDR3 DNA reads TGTGCCAGCAGCCCCTACGGGGGTATGGGGAACACTGAAGCTTTCTTT.

The CDR3 bases are TGTGCCTCGAGGATGAGGCAGGAAAAACTGTTTTTT. Translating gives CASRMRQEKLFF. This sequence joins TRBV19 and TRBJ1-4, with D unclear. Trimming removed 11 bases from V and 8 bases from J, with 15 bases in between. The CDR3 extends over 12 amino acids. Germline CDR1 and CDR2: LNHDA and SQIVND (reference sequence).

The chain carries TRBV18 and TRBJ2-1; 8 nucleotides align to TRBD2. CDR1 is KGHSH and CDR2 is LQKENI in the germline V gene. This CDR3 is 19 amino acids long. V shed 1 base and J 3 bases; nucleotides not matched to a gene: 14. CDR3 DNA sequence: TGTGCCAGCTCACCACTTCCAGCGGGAGAGATTATTTTCTACAATGAGCAGTTCTTC. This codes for CASSPLPAGEIIFYNEQFF. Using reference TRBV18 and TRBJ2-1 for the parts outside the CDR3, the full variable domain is NAGVMQNPRHLVRRRGQEARLRCSPMKGHSHVYWYRQLPEEGLKFMVYLQKENIIDESGMPKERFSAEFPKEGPSILRIQQVVRGDSAAYFCASSPLPAGEIIFYNEQFFGPGTRLTVL.

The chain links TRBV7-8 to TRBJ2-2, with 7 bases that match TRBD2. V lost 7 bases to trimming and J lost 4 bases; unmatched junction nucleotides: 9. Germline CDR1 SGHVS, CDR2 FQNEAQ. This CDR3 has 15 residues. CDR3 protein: CASTSSGTITGELFF. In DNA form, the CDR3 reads TGTGCCAGCACCTCCTCCGGGACTATCACCGGGGAGCTGTTTTTT.

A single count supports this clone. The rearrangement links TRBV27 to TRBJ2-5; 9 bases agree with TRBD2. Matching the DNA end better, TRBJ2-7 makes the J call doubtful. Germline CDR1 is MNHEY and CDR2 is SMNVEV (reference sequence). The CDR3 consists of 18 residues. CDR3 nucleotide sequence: TGTGCCAGCAGTTTAGCGGGTAGCGGGAGTGTTGGTTCCTACGAGCAGTACTTC. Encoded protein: CASSLAGSGSVGSYEQYF.

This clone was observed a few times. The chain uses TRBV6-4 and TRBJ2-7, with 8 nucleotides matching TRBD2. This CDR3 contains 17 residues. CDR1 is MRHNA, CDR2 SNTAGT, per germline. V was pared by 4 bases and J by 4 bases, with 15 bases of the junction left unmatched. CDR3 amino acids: CASSAPTSAGDRYEQYF. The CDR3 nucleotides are TGTGCCAGCAGTGCGCCGACTAGCGCGGGAGATCGGTACGAGCAGTACTTC.

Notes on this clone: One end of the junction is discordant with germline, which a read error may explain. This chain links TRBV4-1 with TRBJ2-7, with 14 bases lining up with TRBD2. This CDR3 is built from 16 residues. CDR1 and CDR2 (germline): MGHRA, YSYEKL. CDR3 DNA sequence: TGTGCCAGCAGCCGAGGGACTAGCGGGAGCTCCTACGAGCAGTACTTC. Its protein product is CASSRGTSGSSYEQYF.

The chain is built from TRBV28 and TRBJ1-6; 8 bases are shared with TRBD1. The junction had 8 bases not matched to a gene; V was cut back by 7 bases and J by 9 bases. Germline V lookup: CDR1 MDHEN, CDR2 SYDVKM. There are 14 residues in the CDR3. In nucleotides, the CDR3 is TGTGCCAGCACCTCCCGGACAGGGTTTTCACCCCTCCACTTT. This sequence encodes CASTSRTGFSPLHF.

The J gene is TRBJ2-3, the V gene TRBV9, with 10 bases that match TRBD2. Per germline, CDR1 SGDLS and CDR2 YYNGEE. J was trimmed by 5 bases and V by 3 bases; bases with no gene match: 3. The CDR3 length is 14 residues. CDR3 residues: CASSAGLARDTQYF. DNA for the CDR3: TGTGCCAGCAGCGCGGGACTAGCGCGAGATACGCAGTATTTT.

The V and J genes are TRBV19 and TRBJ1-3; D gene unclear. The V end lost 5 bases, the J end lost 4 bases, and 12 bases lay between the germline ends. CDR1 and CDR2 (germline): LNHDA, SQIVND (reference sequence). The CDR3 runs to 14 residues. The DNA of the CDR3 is TGTGCCAGTAGTCCAAGACCCGGGGGAAACACCATATATTTT. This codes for CASSPRPGGNTIYF. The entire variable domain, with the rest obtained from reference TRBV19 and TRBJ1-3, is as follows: DGGITQSPKYLFRKEGQNVTLSCEQNLNHDAMYWYRQDPGQGLRLIYYSQIVNDFQKGDIAEGYSVSREKKESFPLTVTSAQKNPTAFYLCASSPRPGGNTIYFGEGSWLTVV.

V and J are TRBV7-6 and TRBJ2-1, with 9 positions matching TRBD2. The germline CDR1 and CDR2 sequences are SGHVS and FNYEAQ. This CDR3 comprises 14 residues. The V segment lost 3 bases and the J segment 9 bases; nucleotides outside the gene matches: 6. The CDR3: CASSFGTSSSEQFF. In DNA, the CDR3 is TGTGCCAGCAGCTTCGGGACTAGCAGCAGTGAGCAGTTCTTC.

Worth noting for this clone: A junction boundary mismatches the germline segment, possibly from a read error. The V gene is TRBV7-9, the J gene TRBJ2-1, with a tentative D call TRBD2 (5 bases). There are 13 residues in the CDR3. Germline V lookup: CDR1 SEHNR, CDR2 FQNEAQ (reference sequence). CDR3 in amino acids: CSSSPRAVKEQFF. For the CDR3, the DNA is TGTTCCAGCAGCCCCAGAGCGGTTAAGGAGCAGTTCTTC.

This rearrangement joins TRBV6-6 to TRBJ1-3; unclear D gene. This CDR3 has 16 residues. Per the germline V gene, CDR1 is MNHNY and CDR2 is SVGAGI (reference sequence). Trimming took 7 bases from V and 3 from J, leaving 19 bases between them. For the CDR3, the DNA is TGTGCCAGCACCCCATTTCGGGCTGGAGGTGGAAACACCATATATTTT. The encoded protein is CASTPFRAGGGNTIYF.

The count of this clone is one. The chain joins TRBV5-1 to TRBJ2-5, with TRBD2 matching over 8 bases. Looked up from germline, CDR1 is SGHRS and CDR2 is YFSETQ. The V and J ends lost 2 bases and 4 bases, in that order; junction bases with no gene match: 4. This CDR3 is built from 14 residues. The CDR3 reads CASSFQAGAETQYF. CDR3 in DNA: TGCGCCAGCAGCTTTCAAGCGGGAGCAGAGACCCAGTACTTC.

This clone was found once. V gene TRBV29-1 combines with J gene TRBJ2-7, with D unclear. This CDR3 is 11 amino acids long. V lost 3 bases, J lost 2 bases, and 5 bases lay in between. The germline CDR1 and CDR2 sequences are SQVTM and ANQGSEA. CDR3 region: CSVDTAYEQYF. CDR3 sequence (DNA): TGCAGCGTTGACACAGCCTACGAGCAGTACTTC.

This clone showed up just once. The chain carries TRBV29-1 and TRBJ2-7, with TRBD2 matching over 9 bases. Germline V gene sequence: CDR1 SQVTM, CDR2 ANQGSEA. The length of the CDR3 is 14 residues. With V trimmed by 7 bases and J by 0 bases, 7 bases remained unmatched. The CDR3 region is CSATGLASSYEQYF. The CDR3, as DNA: TGCAGCGCCACCGGACTAGCGAGCTCCTACGAGCAGTACTTC.

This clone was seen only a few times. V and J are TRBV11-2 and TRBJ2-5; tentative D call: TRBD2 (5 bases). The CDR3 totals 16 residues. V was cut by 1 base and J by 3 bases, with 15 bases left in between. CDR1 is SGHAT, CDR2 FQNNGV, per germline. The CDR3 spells CASSLGSVASKETQYF. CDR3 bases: TGTGCCAGCAGCTTAGGTTCGGTAGCGTCTAAAGAGACCCAGTACTTC.

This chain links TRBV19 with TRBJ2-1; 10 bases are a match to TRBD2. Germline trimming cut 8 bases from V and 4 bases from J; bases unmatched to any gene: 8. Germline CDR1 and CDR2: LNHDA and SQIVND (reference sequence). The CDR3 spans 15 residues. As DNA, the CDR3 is TGTGCCAGTCCCATAGCGGGAGGTGTTTACAATGAGCAGTTCTTC. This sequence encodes CASPIAGGVYNEQFF. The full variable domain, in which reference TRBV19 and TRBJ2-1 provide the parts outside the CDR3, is DGGITQSPKYLFRKEGQNVTLSCEQNLNHDAMYWYRQDPGQGLRLIYYSQIVNDFQKGDIAEGYSVSREKKESFPLTVTSAQKNPTAFYLCASPIAGGVYNEQFFGPGTRLTVL.

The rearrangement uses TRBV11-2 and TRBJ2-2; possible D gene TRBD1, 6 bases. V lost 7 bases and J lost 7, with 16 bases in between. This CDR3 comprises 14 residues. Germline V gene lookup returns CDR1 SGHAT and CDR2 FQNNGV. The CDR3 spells CASTSTGLRGELFF. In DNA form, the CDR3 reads TGTGCCAGCACCTCCACAGGGTTACGCGGGGAGCTGTTTTTT.

The CDR3 nucleotides are TGTGCCAGCAGCTCCGGGGGCCTAGCGGGAGGAGGCCCCACAGATACGCAGTATTTT. Its translation is CASSSGGLAGGGPTDTQYF. The genes are TRBV7-3 and TRBJ2-3; 11 nucleotides align to TRBD2. The CDR3 sequence is 19 residues long. V was pared by 4 bases and J by 2 bases, with 14 bases of the junction left unmatched. Germline CDR1 SGHTA, CDR2 FQGTGA.

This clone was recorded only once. The CDR3 bases are TGTGCCAGCACCGCCGGCCCAGGGGCTTCCTACGAGCAGTACTTC. This translates into CASTAGPGASYEQYF. J is TRBJ2-7 and V is TRBV5-5, with a tentative D call TRBD1 (6 bases). Germline CDR1 is SGHKS and CDR2 is YYEKEE (reference sequence). V was pared by 6 bases and J by 1 base, with 17 bases between. CDR3 length: 15 amino acids.

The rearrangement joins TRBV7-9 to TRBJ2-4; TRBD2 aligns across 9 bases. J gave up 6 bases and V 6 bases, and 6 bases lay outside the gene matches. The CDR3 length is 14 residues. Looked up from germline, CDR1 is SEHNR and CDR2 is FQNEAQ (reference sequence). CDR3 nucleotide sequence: TGTGCCAGCAGTCCCGGGACTAGCATAAACATTCAGTACTTC. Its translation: CASSPGTSINIQYF.

Here the CDR3 reads CASSAGTGLDPEAFF. In nucleotides, the CDR3 is TGTGCCAGCAGTGCCGGGACAGGGCTTGACCCTGAAGCTTTCTTT. The chain carries TRBV27 and TRBJ1-1; TRBD1 agrees at 9 bases. J gave up 6 bases and V 5 bases, and 10 bases lay outside the gene matches. This CDR3 is 15 amino acids long. Germline V gene data show CDR1 as MNHEY and CDR2 as SMNVEV (reference sequence).

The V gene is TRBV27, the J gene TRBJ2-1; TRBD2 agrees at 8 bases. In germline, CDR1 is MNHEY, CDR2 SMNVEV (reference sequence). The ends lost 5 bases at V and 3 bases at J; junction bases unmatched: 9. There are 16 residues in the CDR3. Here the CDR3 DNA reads TGTGCCAGCAGTCCCCTGGGGCGGGAGGTCTACAATGAGCAGTTCTTC. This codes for CASSPLGREVYNEQFF.

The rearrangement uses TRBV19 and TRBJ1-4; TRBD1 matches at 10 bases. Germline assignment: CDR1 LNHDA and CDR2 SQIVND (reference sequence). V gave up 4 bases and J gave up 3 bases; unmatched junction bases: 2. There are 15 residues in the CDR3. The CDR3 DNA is TGTGCCAGTAGTACCGGACAGGGGGCTAATGAAAAACTGTTTTTT. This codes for CASSTGQGANEKLFF.

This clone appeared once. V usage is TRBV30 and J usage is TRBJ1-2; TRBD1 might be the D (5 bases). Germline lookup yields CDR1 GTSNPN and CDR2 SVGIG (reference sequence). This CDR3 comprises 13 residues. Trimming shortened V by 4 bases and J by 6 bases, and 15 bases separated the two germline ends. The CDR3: CAWMGGTRDGYTF. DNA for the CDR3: TGTGCCTGGATGGGGGGAACAAGGGATGGCTACACCTTC.

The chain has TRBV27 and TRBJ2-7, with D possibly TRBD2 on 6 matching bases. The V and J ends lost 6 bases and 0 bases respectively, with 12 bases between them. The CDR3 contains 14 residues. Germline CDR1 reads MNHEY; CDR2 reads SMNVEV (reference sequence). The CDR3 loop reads CASSLAGFSYEQYF. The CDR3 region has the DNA TGTGCCAGCAGCCTGGCGGGATTCTCCTACGAGCAGTACTTC.